This record looks at one TCR beta chain sequence and its context. This clone was counted a few times. Its antigen is unknown. One base away there is no much larger clone; base qualities are not given. This record belongs to a study of Ad26.COV2.S vaccination and SARS-CoV-2 variants (dated by TCRdb to the early 2020s). Study-wide context: Vaccine-arm donors were drawn from COV1001, a multicentre, randomized, double-blind, placebo-controlled phase I-IIa trial of Ad26.COV2.S in healthy adults. Ad26.COV2.S was administered intramuscularly at a dose of 5x10^10 or 1x10^11 viral particles, either as one shot or as two shots given 56 days apart. Sequencing of the TCRbeta repertoire served to evaluate the specificity and breadth of SARS-CoV-2-reactive T cell receptors following Ad26.COV2.S vaccination. The TCR-sequenced set comprised around 30 samples: some 20 Ad26.COV2.S vaccine recipients, 5 placebo recipients and 8 SARS-CoV-2 convalescent individuals. Trial participants were randomized into five groups of five: low-dose or high-dose Ad26.COV2.S given once or twice, or placebo on both occasions. Investigators did not know the trial group allocation while performing experiments and assessing outcomes. Points the paper makes about the study in general: Comparable non-spike TCR breadth was observed between vaccine and placebo recipients, consistent with only spike being contained in the vaccine. The study was not powered to compare responses between vaccine doses or regimens. According to the authors, total T cell responses may have been underestimated by the TCR breadth and depth analyses. Substantial breadth of spike-specific CD8+ and CD4+ T cell responses was reported after vaccination. Spike-specific TCR breadth was higher in Ad26.COV2.S recipients than in placebo recipients (P = 0.0014).

The sample's treatment or condition label, decoded: roughly 20 received Ad26.COV2.S at low or high dose, single or two shots; about 5 received placebo; per-sample allocation not given. Repertoires of vaccine and placebo recipients were sequenced from samples taken on day 63 after the first injection. Cohort 1b enrolled 25 adults aged 18-55 years at a single site in Boston, USA, between 29 July and 7 August 2020. Ad26.COV2.S consisted of a replication-incompetent adenovirus type 26 vector by which a prefusion-stabilized SARS-CoV-2 spike protein from the original Wuhan strain was expressed. TCRbeta CDR3 regions were sequenced with the immunoSEQ Assay. After extraction, genomic DNA underwent amplification by bias-controlled multiplex PCR, followed by high-throughput sequencing. Per the authors' processing: To quantify the absolute abundance of each unique TCRbeta CDR3 region, sequences were collapsed and filtered. T cell fraction was estimated by normalization of TCRbeta template counts to usable DNA, with usable DNA being measured through amplification of reference genes present in all nucleated cells. Repertoire TCRs were annotated as SARS-CoV-2-specific by exact matching of V gene, CDR3 amino acid sequence and J gene to a known reactive TCR set. The reference SARS-CoV-2 TCR set was derived from MIRA and filtered for enrichment in COVID-19-positive ImmuneCODE repertoires, a step that removed public or cross-reactive TCRs. Using the MIRA antigens, annotated TCRs were further analysed by specific ORF or by position within an ORF. Breadth was defined as the number of annotated unique rearrangements divided by the total number of unique productive rearrangements, and depth was defined as the summed frequency of the annotated unique rearrangements. Group comparisons of TCR breadth used two-sided Wilcoxon rank-sum tests. TCRdb's version of the immuneACCESS table is confined to in-frame rearrangements and falls short of the full clone set. An unresolved V gene accounts for under half of the shortfall where checked; the remainder is of unknown origin. From that table come the V and J calls and clone size; the DNA was used to work out D and trimming. The sample includes 350,000 to 600,000 clones, with 70% to 90% observed a single time. The top ten constitute 1.7% of the sample.

The cysteine opens and the phenylalanine closes a CDR3 of 16 amino acids. The DNA shown is the 48-base CDR3, in frame from base 1. Ends trimmed: V by 3 bases, J by 1 base; bases unmatched to a gene: 7. The germline V gene yields SGDLS for CDR1 and YYNGEE for CDR2. This clonotype was obtained from a person between 18 and 65 years old who received the Ad26.COV2.S COVID-19 vaccine or a placebo. The sample was peripheral blood, taken in a trial of Ad26.COV2.S vaccine versus placebo. The rearrangement combines TRBV9 with TRBJ1-1; TRBD1 matches 9 bases in the middle. Here is the DNA: TGTGCCAGCAGCGCAACTCCGGGACAGGGGAACACTGAAGCTTTCTTT. Its protein is CASSATPGQGNTEAFF. With the rest looked up from the reference TRBV9 and TRBJ1-1 genes rather than sequenced, the full variable domain is DSGVTQTPKHLITATGQRVTLRCSPRSGDLSVYWYQQSLDQGLQFLIQYYNGEERAKGNILERFSAQQFPDLHSELNLSSLELGDSALYFCASSATPGQGNTEAFFGQGTRLTVV.